This T cell receptor beta chain is drawn from a study of lung T cells in sarcoidosis with Löfgren's syndrome. This CDR3 comprises 16 residues. Germline V gene data show CDR1 as SGHNT and CDR2 as YYREEE (reference sequence). Trimming removed 4 bases at V and 3 bases at J, with 17 bases between. TCRdb re-analysed the reads in MiXCR, keeping a single row per CDR3 protein. The table has approximately 20,000 distinct CDR3 sequences, about 21% seen once; the top ten hold 0.75% to 0.95%. The chain links TRBV5-4 to TRBJ2-1; D may be TRBD2 (6 bases). This clonotype was sampled from a human donor with sarcoidosis (Löfgren's syndrome or another form), or a control subject (not recorded which). The material sequenced was CD4+ T cells from bronchoalveolar lavage. In DNA form, the CDR3 reads TGTGCCAGCAGCCGTCCGACCAGCGGGCTCTACAATGAGCAGTTCTTC. This translates into CASSRPTSGLYNEQFF.